A single sample is the source of the 26 T cell receptor beta chains below, sequenced in a study of blood T cell repertoires in COVID-19. Some clones are missing from TCRdb's copy, which holds only in-frame ones; the method was immunoSEQ multiplex PCR. The repertoire has 300,000 to 400,000 clones, approximately 88% of them found once; the top ten carry under 6%. Source material: PBMCs or T cells enriched from blood (not recorded which). These receptors were obtained from a man in his thirties or forties who had recovered from COVID-19.

V is TRBV12-3 or TRBV12-4 and J is TRBJ2-5, with no clear D. This CDR3 contains 11 residues. V dropped 3 bases and J dropped 5 bases, with 4 bases sitting between them. CDR3 in amino acids: CASSFLETQYF. DNA for the CDR3: TGTGCCAGCAGTTTTCTTGAGACCCAGTACTTC.

The gene calls are TRBV19 and TRBJ1-1, with 8 bases identical to TRBD1. The CDR3 totals 14 residues. With V trimmed by 9 bases and J by 0 bases, 6 bases remained unmatched. Germline CDR1 LNHDA, CDR2 SQIVND (reference sequence). CDR3 coding DNA: TGTGCCAGCATCTCGACAGGGGTGAACACTGAAGCTTTCTTT. Residues: CASISTGVNTEAFF.

This clone showed up just once. The chain combines TRBV9 with TRBJ1-1, with TRBD1 as a possible D gene (5 bases). Germline V gene lookup returns CDR1 SGDLS and CDR2 YYNGEE. The CDR3 runs 13 residues. Trimming took off 0 bases at V and 7 bases at J, with 10 bases between the two ends. In nucleotides, the CDR3 is TGTGCCAGCAGCGTAGCCGACAGAAGTGAAGCTTTCTTT. It codes for CASSVADRSEAFF.

V and J are TRBV28 and TRBJ1-2; unclear D gene. The CDR3 sequence is 14 residues long. The V gene's germline CDR1 is MDHEN and CDR2 SYDVKM. V lost 6 bases, J lost 4 bases, and 15 bases lay in between. The CDR3 loop is CASRWEGTGYGYTF. DNA of the CDR3: TGTGCCAGCAGGTGGGAGGGAACTGGCTATGGCTACACCTTC.

This CDR3 reads CASMTGVRGYEQYF. In DNA form, the CDR3 reads TGTGCCAGCATGACGGGGGTTCGGGGCTACGAGCAGTACTTC. This chain links TRBV27 with TRBJ2-7; D may be TRBD2 (6 bases). Germline V CDR1 and CDR2: MNHEY, SMNVEV (reference sequence). The CDR3 is 14 amino acids. V lost 7 bases and J lost 3, with 16 bases in between.

The J gene is TRBJ2-3, the V gene TRBV28; 9 bases align to TRBD2. CDR3 length: 14 residues. J lost 2 bases, V lost 6 bases, and 3 bases had no gene match. From germline, CDR1 is MDHEN and CDR2 SYDVKM. This chain's CDR3 is CASRQRGATDTQYF. The CDR3 nucleotides are TGTGCCAGCAGACAGCGGGGGGCCACAGATACGCAGTATTTT.

V gene TRBV7-9 combines with J gene TRBJ2-7; weak D call: TRBD2 (6 bases). Germline V gene lookup returns CDR1 SEHNR and CDR2 FQNEAQ (reference sequence). The CDR3 length is 15 residues. Trimming left V 2 bases short and J 2 bases short, with 13 bases between. CDR3 sequence: CASSLKAGGPYEQYF. The CDR3 nucleotides are TGTGCCAGCAGCTTAAAGGCAGGAGGGCCCTACGAGCAGTACTTC.

This clone was seen just once. This chain joins TRBV5-4 and TRBJ2-3; TRBD1 matches at 11 bases. This CDR3 is built from 16 residues. The germline CDR1 and CDR2 sequences are SGHNT and YYREEE (reference sequence). The V segment lost 3 bases and the J segment 5 bases; nucleotides outside the gene matches: 8. Here the CDR3 DNA reads TGTGCCAGCAGCTACTTGGGACAGGGGGGCGGAGATACGCAGTATTTT. Translation gives CASSYLGQGGGDTQYF.

The table lists this clone with a few counts. The CDR3 sequence is CASSIQGNYGYTF. The DNA for the CDR3 is TGTGCCAGCAGCATACAGGGAAACTATGGCTACACCTTC. V and J are TRBV9 and TRBJ1-2, with D maybe TRBD1 (6 bases). The germline V and J ends were trimmed by 4 bases and 2 bases, with 9 bases remaining between them. Germline V gene data show CDR1 as SGDLS and CDR2 as YYNGEE. This CDR3 contains 13 residues.

This rearrangement joins TRBV11-2 to TRBJ2-7; 7 bases line up with TRBD1. This CDR3 comprises 13 residues. Losses at the gene ends were 2 bases for V and 6 bases for J; bases not matched to a gene: 4. CDR1 and CDR2 (germline): SGHAT, FQNNGV. The chain's CDR3 is CASSLRDSPEQYF. The CDR3 DNA reads TGTGCCAGCAGCTTACGGGACAGCCCCGAGCAGTACTTC.

The CDR3: CASSIQESNSGGYSYEQYF. The CDR3 nucleotides read TGCGCCAGCAGCATACAGGAGAGCAATAGCGGGGGGTACTCCTACGAGCAGTACTTC. V is TRBV4-1 and J is TRBJ2-7; 10 bases agree with TRBD2. The CDR3 loop spans 19 amino acids. Germline lookup yields CDR1 MGHRA and CDR2 YSYEKL. With 5 bases clipped from V and 0 bases from J, the junction kept 16 bases outside the gene matches.

The chain couples TRBV7-6 to TRBJ1-4; 10 bases align to TRBD1. The CDR3 contains 14 residues. The J segment lost 8 bases and the V segment lost 5 bases, leaving 5 bases of the junction unmatched. Germline V gene data show CDR1 as SGHVS and CDR2 as FNYEAQ. CDR3 sequence: CASSRTGGEEKLFF. CDR3 sequence (DNA): TGTGCCAGCAGCAGGACAGGGGGAGAGGAAAAACTGTTTTTT.

The CDR3 is CASSPLAGAYEQYF. In nucleotides, the CDR3 is TGTGCCAGCAGCCCCCTGGCGGGGGCCTACGAGCAGTACTTC. The genes are TRBV7-3 and TRBJ2-7, with TRBD2 matching over 7 bases. The CDR3 contains 14 residues. Germline-derived CDR1 and CDR2 are SGHTA and FQGTGA. V lost 5 bases and J lost 2; bases outside the gene matches: 6.

The J gene is TRBJ2-3, the V gene TRBV3-1 (or the pseudogene TRBV3-2); 11 bases agree with TRBD2. Trimming removed 4 bases from V and 13 bases from J; junction bases left unmatched: 7. The length of the CDR3 is 13 residues. Germline CDR1 reads LGHDT; CDR2 reads YNNKEL (reference sequence). Here the CDR3 DNA reads TGTGCCAGCAGCCCTCTAGCGGGGGGCCTAAAGTATTTT. Translating it yields CASSPLAGGLKYF.

This chain links TRBV7-2 with TRBJ2-3; D call uncertain. The CDR3 consists of 13 residues. Germline CDR1 SGHTA, CDR2 FQGNSA. V lost 3 bases and J 6 bases, leaving 10 bases between the germline ends. The DNA for the CDR3 is TGTGCCAGCAGCTTCTCAGGTGGGGATACGCAGTATTTT. Encoded protein: CASSFSGGDTQYF.

This chain links TRBV28 with TRBJ2-7; 9 nucleotides line up with TRBD1. Trimming cost V 6 bases and J 11 bases; bases outside gene matches: 14. Germline V lookup: CDR1 MDHEN, CDR2 SYDVKM. The CDR3 is 14 amino acids. The CDR3 DNA reads as TGTGCCAGCAGCCTCCGGGACAGGGAGGGTGGGGAGTACTTC. It yields the protein CASSLRDREGGEYF.

The V gene is TRBV2, the J gene TRBJ1-4, with 7 bases aligning to TRBD1. The germline gives CDR1 SNHLY, CDR2 FYNNEI. The V segment lost 6 bases and the J segment 5 bases; nucleotides outside the gene matches: 6. The CDR3 consists of 14 residues. CDR3 sequence (DNA): TGTGCCAGCAGAGCCGGGACAGACAATGAAAAACTGTTTTTT. Protein: CASRAGTDNEKLFF. Complete variable domain (other parts from reference TRBV2 and TRBJ1-4): EPEVTQTPSHQVTQMGQEVILRCVPISNHLYFYWYRQILGQKVEFLVSFYNNEISEKSEIFDDQFSVERPDGSNFTLKIRSTKLEDSAMYFCASRAGTDNEKLFFGSGTQLSVL.

In DNA form, the CDR3 reads TGCGCCAGCAGCTTCGACCGGGGGGGCTTAAATGAAAAACTGTTTTTT. Amino acid sequence: CASSFDRGGLNEKLFF. The chain employs TRBV5-1 and TRBJ1-4; tentative D call: TRBD1 (6 bases). V was clipped by 2 bases and J by 5 bases, with 16 bases between them. The CDR3 contains 16 residues. Germline CDR1 and CDR2: SGHRS and YFSETQ.

The rearrangement links TRBV28 to TRBJ2-1; 9 bases are a match to TRBD2. V shed 3 bases, J shed 7 bases, and the junction held 4 bases outside the gene matches. Germline values: CDR1 MDHEN, CDR2 SYDVKM. The CDR3 extends over 14 amino acids. The CDR3 bases are TGTGCCAGCAGTTTTGGCGGGGGGGCGAATGAGCAGTTCTTC. It encodes CASSFGGGANEQFF. Using reference TRBV28 and TRBJ2-1 for the parts outside the CDR3, the full variable domain is DVKVTQSSRYLVKRTGEKVFLECVQDMDHENMFWYRQDPGLGLRLIYFSYDVKMKEKGDIPEGYSVSREKKERFSLILESASTNQTSMYLCASSFGGGANEQFFGPGTRLTVL.

The chain has TRBV10-3 and TRBJ2-5, with no clear D. The CDR3 consists of 11 residues. Trimming cost V 10 bases and J 5 bases, with 11 bases left between them. Germline values: CDR1 ENHRY, CDR2 SYGVKD. Here the CDR3 reads CATRGPETQYF. The CDR3 nucleotides are TGTGCCACCCGAGGCCCCGAGACCCAGTACTTC.

The DNA of the CDR3 is TGTGCCAGCAGTTCTCCCATTTCGAGAGATACGCAGTATTTT. Its translation is CASSSPISRDTQYF. The chain employs TRBV27 and TRBJ2-3; D gene uncertain. The CDR3 spans 14 residues. Germline values: CDR1 MNHEY, CDR2 SMNVEV (reference sequence). Trimming took 4 bases from V and 5 from J, leaving 13 bases between them.

V gene TRBV10-3 combines with J gene TRBJ2-5; TRBD1 matches 8 bases. V shed 0 bases, J shed 5 bases, and the junction held 5 bases outside the gene matches. Germline V CDR1 and CDR2: ENHRY, SYGVKD. This CDR3 contains 15 residues. The CDR3 nucleotides are TGTGCCATCAGTGAGTCCAGAACAGGGGGGGAGACCCAGTACTTC. It codes for CAISESRTGGETQYF.

The chain is built from TRBV28 and TRBJ1-5; tentatively, D is TRBD1 (6 bases). The CDR3 sequence is 14 residues long. Germline lookup yields CDR1 MDHEN and CDR2 SYDVKM. Deletions cut 2 bases from V and 6 bases from J, with 11 bases between. The CDR3 spells CASSLTGSGQPQHF. In nucleotides, the CDR3 is TGTGCCAGCAGTTTAACAGGGAGCGGTCAGCCCCAGCATTTT.

This clone was seen only once. The chain links TRBV2 to TRBJ1-3; 9 bases agree with TRBD1. Trimming took 4 bases from V and 3 from J; bases not matched to a gene: 10. Looked up from germline, CDR1 is SNHLY and CDR2 is FYNNEI. This CDR3 region has 17 residues. As DNA, the CDR3 is TGTGCCAGCAGTGCGGACAGGGGATCCATGGGTGGAAACACCATATATTTT. It codes for CASSADRGSMGGNTIYF. Full variable domain (outside the CDR3, taken from reference TRBV2 and TRBJ1-3): EPEVTQTPSHQVTQMGQEVILRCVPISNHLYFYWYRQILGQKVEFLVSFYNNEISEKSEIFDDQFSVERPDGSNFTLKIRSTKLEDSAMYFCASSADRGSMGGNTIYFGEGSWLTVV.

The table lists this clone with a few counts. The rearrangement joins TRBV3-1 (or the pseudogene TRBV3-2) to TRBJ1-4; tentative D call: TRBD1 (6 bases). This CDR3 is built from 15 residues. Trimming took off 4 bases at V and 5 bases at J, with 14 bases between the two ends. Germline V CDR1 and CDR2: LGHDT, YNNKEL (reference sequence). CDR3 sequence (DNA): TGTGCCAGCAGCCCAAGAGTCAGGGGCAATGAAAAACTGTTTTTT. As protein: CASSPRVRGNEKLFF.

The chain links TRBV28 to TRBJ2-7, with 9 bases lining up with TRBD1. From germline, CDR1 is MDHEN and CDR2 SYDVKM. The CDR3 is 14 residues long. Trimming cost V 5 bases and J 7 bases; bases outside gene matches: 9. CDR3 nucleotides: TGTGCCAGCAGTCCGGGACAGGGTCCTAGGGAGCAGTACTTC. It encodes CASSPGQGPREQYF.